Below are 30 T cell receptor beta chains sequenced from a single sample in a study of T-cell reconstitution after alpha-beta-depleted transplantation in children (dated by TCRdb to about 2016). Read against the paper, the sample's treatment or condition label means: allogeneic hematopoietic cell transplantation with graft depleted of TCRalphabeta T cells and CD19 B cells. Library method: PCR. The sequencer was an Illumina HiSeq 2500. To normalize quantification of the TCRbeta repertoire, the TCR libraries were built with molecular barcoding that relied on unique molecular identifiers. TCRdb trimmed the raw reads at Q25, called clones with MiXCR and kept productive beta chains. Each entry is one CDR3 protein sequence, shown with its most common DNA and genes. The sample table contains some 81,000 distinct CDR3 sequences; only one count was recorded for 13% to 15% of them. About 25% of the sample comes from the top ten.

The sample in question was PBMCs, mostly from graft donor cells, obtained 180 days after TCRalphabeta/CD19-depleted stem cell transplant. The receptors derive from a male patient under 10 years old who had a stem cell transplant for acute lymphoblastic leukemia, so the T cells may come from the graft donor.

CDR3 bases: TGTGCCAGCAGCCGATTCTTAGGGACAGGTGAAAAACTGTTTTTT. This gives the protein CASSRFLGTGEKLFF. The chain carries TRBV7-2 and TRBJ1-4; 8 bases are shared with TRBD1. The CDR3 contains 15 residues. Germline CDR1 is SGHTA and CDR2 is FQGNSA. The V gene end was trimmed by 5 bases and the J gene end by 7 bases; junction bases not matched to a gene: 9.

This chain joins TRBV7-8 and TRBJ2-1; unclear D gene. Germline V lookup: CDR1 SGHVS, CDR2 FQNEAQ. Trimming left V 5 bases short and J 4 bases short, with 3 bases between. This CDR3 comprises 11 residues. CDR3 sequence: CASSKYNEQFF. Written as DNA, the CDR3 is TGTGCCAGCAGCAAATACAATGAGCAGTTCTTC.

This clonotype was detected only a few times. The V gene is TRBV6-5, the J gene TRBJ2-7, with 7 bases fitting TRBD2. Germline V gene sequence: CDR1 MNHEY, CDR2 SVGAGI. Trimming cost V 2 bases and J 4 bases; bases outside gene matches: 5. CDR3 length: 14 amino acids. CDR3 protein: CASSYTGRGYEQYF. CDR3 in DNA: TGTGCCAGCAGTTACACTGGGCGGGGGTACGAGCAGTACTTC.

This rearrangement joins TRBV20-1 to TRBJ2-1, with D possibly being TRBD1 or TRBD2 (6 bases each). Germline-derived CDR1 and CDR2 are DFQATT and SNEGSKA (reference sequence). The V and J ends lost 6 bases and 7 bases respectively, with 22 bases between them. CDR3 size: 15 residues. This chain's CDR3 is CSAPLAGKRGNEQFF. In DNA form, the CDR3 reads TGCAGTGCCCCCCTGGCGGGGAAGAGGGGGAATGAGCAGTTCTTC.

The gene calls are TRBV29-1 and TRBJ2-5; TRBD2 is a possible D gene (6 bases). Trimming left V 6 bases short and J 2 bases short, with 13 bases between. CDR1 and CDR2 (germline): SQVTM, ANQGSEA. The CDR3 loop spans 13 amino acids. CDR3 sequence reads: CSVPWGVQETQYF. The CDR3 region has the DNA TGCAGCGTCCCCTGGGGGGTACAAGAGACCCAGTACTTC.

The genes are TRBV7-2 and TRBJ2-7; 7 nucleotides match TRBD2. With 4 bases clipped from V and 4 bases from J, the junction kept 7 bases outside the gene matches. The CDR3 has 14 residues. From germline, CDR1 is SGHTA and CDR2 FQGNSA. CDR3 loop: CASSSGRGGYEQYF. The CDR3 DNA reads TGTGCCAGCAGCTCGGGGAGGGGCGGGTACGAGCAGTACTTC. The complete variable domain, with remaining parts taken from reference TRBV7-2 and TRBJ2-7, reads GAGVSQSPSNKVTEKGKDVELRCDPISGHTALYWYRQSLGQGLEFLIYFQGNSAPDKSGLPSDRFSAERTGGSVSTLTIQRTQQEDSAVYLCASSSGRGGYEQYFGPGTRLTVT.

There are many counts of this clonotype. The CDR3 is CASPDGTDTQYF. DNA for the CDR3: TGTGCCAGCCCCGATGGAACAGATACGCAGTATTTT. This chain uses TRBV11-2 with TRBJ2-3; no firm D call. Deletions cut 8 bases from V and 3 bases from J, with 9 bases between. The germline V gene has CDR1 SGHAT and CDR2 FQNNGV. The CDR3 extends over 12 amino acids.

This clonotype was seen a few times. The chain employs TRBV25-1 and TRBJ2-1, with D possibly called TRBD1 or TRBD2 (7 bases each). Germline loops: CDR1 MGHDK, CDR2 SYGVNS. The V end was cut by 1 base, the J end by 3 bases, with 19 bases between. The CDR3 spans 18 residues. This CDR3 is CASSESWGRGGIYNEQFF. CDR3 in DNA: TGTGCCAGCAGTGAATCTTGGGGCAGGGGGGGAATCTACAATGAGCAGTTCTTC.

A few counts support this clonotype. The rearrangement joins TRBV5-4 to TRBJ2-3; D uncertain. The V gene's germline CDR1 is SGHNT and CDR2 YYREEE (reference sequence). The CDR3 is 15 residues long. V gave up 0 bases and J gave up 5 bases, with 13 bases separating them. The CDR3 nucleotides are TGTGCCAGCAGCTTGGAAAAGGGCAGACGAGATACGCAGTATTTT. It specifies CASSLEKGRRDTQYF.

Ten or more counts support this clonotype. V gene TRBV20-1 combines with J gene TRBJ2-7, with 12 bases aligning to TRBD2. With V trimmed by 6 bases and J by 2 bases, 5 bases remained unmatched. Germline V lookup: CDR1 DFQATT, CDR2 SNEGSKA (reference sequence). The CDR3 length is 14 residues. DNA of the CDR3: TGCAGTGCCCCCCTAGCGGGAGGGCCCTACGAGCAGTACTTC. Translation: CSAPLAGGPYEQYF.

Only a few counts were recorded for this clonotype. The chain employs TRBV29-1 and TRBJ2-2; D tentatively reads TRBD1 or TRBD2 (6 bases each). CDR3 size: 13 residues. In germline, CDR1 is SQVTM, CDR2 ANQGSEA. The germline V and J ends were trimmed by 4 bases and 4 bases, with 10 bases remaining between them. The CDR3 DNA is TGCAGCGTTGTGGGGGGCGGCACCGGGGAGCTGTTTTTT. This encodes CSVVGGGTGELFF.

This clonotype has only a few counts. The chain uses TRBV29-1 and TRBJ2-5; D is unresolved. The V and J ends lost 0 bases and 5 bases respectively, with 7 bases between them. The length of the CDR3 is 12 residues. Germline V lookup: CDR1 SQVTM, CDR2 ANQGSEA. This CDR3 reads CSVEEGKETQYF. The CDR3 bases are TGCAGCGTTGAAGAGGGGAAGGAGACCCAGTACTTC.

This clonotype was found a few times. This chain connects TRBV4-2 to TRBJ2-3; unclear D gene. Per germline, CDR1 LGHNA and CDR2 YNFKEQ. This CDR3 comprises 15 residues. With 1 base removed from V and 2 bases from J, the gap between germline ends came to 10 bases. The CDR3: CASSQVVLPTDTQYF. DNA of the CDR3: TGTGCCAGCAGCCAAGTGGTACTACCCACAGATACGCAGTATTTT.

There are a few counts of this clonotype. The rearrangement uses TRBV20-1 and TRBJ1-5; D ambiguous. Trimming took off 6 bases at V and 3 bases at J, with 15 bases between the two ends. This CDR3 contains 14 residues. Germline V gene sequence: CDR1 DFQATT, CDR2 SNEGSKA (reference sequence). CDR3 nucleotides: TGCAGTGCCCTCGGATGGCAGTTCAATCAGCCCCAGCATTTT. Its protein is CSALGWQFNQPQHF.

Points on this clonotype: One junction end disagrees with the germline gene, perhaps due to a read error. This chain connects TRBV5-1 to TRBJ2-1, with TRBD2 as a possible D gene (5 bases). Germline V lookup: CDR1 SGHRS, CDR2 YFSETQ. The CDR3 contains 12 residues. CDR3: CASRFNSDEQSF. CDR3 nucleotides: TGCGCCAGCAGATTCAATAGCGATGAGCAGTCCTTC.

This clonotype was found a few times. The chain couples TRBV6-2 or TRBV6-3 to TRBJ2-1; D perhaps matches TRBD2 (7 bases). V lost 0 bases to trimming and J lost 6 bases, with 15 bases between them. CDR1 MNHEY and CDR2 SVGEGT come from the germline V gene. The CDR3 contains 16 residues. CDR3 amino acids: CASSYSSGGRVNEQFF. The CDR3 nucleotides are TGTGCCAGCAGTTACTCGTCGGGGGGCAGGGTCAATGAGCAGTTCTTC.

This clonotype was detected only a few times. In DNA form, the CDR3 reads TGTGCCAGCAGCTTAGTATCGCGAAATGAGCAGTTCTTC. It encodes CASSLVSRNEQFF. The chain carries TRBV11-2 and TRBJ2-1; D is undetermined. CDR1 is SGHAT and CDR2 is FQNNGV in the germline V gene. Trimming left V 1 base short and J 7 bases short, with 8 bases between. The CDR3 length is 13 residues.

This clonotype was recorded a few times. This chain connects TRBV6-1 to TRBJ2-1; 7 nucleotides line up with TRBD2. V gave up 7 bases and J gave up 3 bases; unmatched junction bases: 9. Per the germline V gene, CDR1 is MNHNS and CDR2 is SASEGT. The CDR3 extends over 15 amino acids. This CDR3 is CASIMTSSDYNEQFF. The CDR3, as DNA: TGTGCCAGCATCATGACTAGCTCCGACTACAATGAGCAGTTCTTC.

The sample holds many counts of this clonotype. The chain recombines TRBV12-3 or TRBV12-4 with TRBJ1-1, with D possibly TRBD1 on 5 matching bases. V lost 6 bases and J 7 bases, leaving 9 bases between the germline ends. The CDR3 covers 11 residues. The CDR3 DNA is TGTGCCAGCAGACAACAGGTTGAAGCTTTCTTT. As protein: CASRQQVEAFF.

This clonotype was recorded a few times. The V and J genes are TRBV15 and TRBJ2-7; D may be TRBD1 (5 bases). The CDR3 consists of 17 residues. V shed 3 bases and J shed 2 bases, with 20 bases lying between them. Germline V gene sequence: CDR1 LNHNV, CDR2 YYDKDF (reference sequence). CDR3 DNA: TGTGCCACCAGCAGCCCCAGGGCGGACCCCAGACCCTACGAGCAGTACTTC. The encoded protein is CATSSPRADPRPYEQYF.

This clonotype appeared many times. The gene calls are TRBV20-1 and TRBJ2-7, with 7 bases fitting TRBD1. Germline lookup yields CDR1 DFQATT and CDR2 SNEGSKA (reference sequence). The CDR3 is made up of 15 amino acids. The junction had 10 bases not matched to a gene; V was cut back by 3 bases and J by 2 bases. The CDR3 here is CSARGHRGQAYEQYF. CDR3 bases: TGCAGTGCTAGGGGGCACAGGGGCCAAGCCTACGAGCAGTACTTC.

The rearrangement links TRBV7-2 to TRBJ2-7; D is unresolved. CDR3 size: 11 residues. V lost 5 bases and J lost 6, with 8 bases in between. CDR1 is SGHTA, CDR2 FQGNSA, per germline. The CDR3 reads CASSEVGEQYF. The DNA for the CDR3 is TGTGCCAGCAGCGAGGTAGGCGAGCAGTACTTC.

This clonotype showed up just a few times. As DNA, the CDR3 is TGCAGCTTTTATTCGACAGGGCCCTACGAGCAGTACTTC. Translation: CSFYSTGPYEQYF. The V gene is TRBV29-1, the J gene TRBJ2-7, with 7 bases matching TRBD1. Germline CDR1 SQVTM, CDR2 ANQGSEA. This CDR3 region has 13 residues. With 8 bases clipped from V and 2 bases from J, the junction kept 9 bases outside the gene matches.

The rearrangement links TRBV6-1 to TRBJ1-1; D is undetermined. V lost 5 bases and J lost 7, with 14 bases in between. Germline CDR1 MNHNS, CDR2 SASEGT. The CDR3 runs 13 residues. CDR3 in amino acids: CASSREVGFEAFF. The CDR3 bases are TGTGCCAGCAGTAGGGAGGTAGGGTTTGAAGCTTTCTTT.

This rearrangement joins TRBV21-1 to TRBJ2-2; the table's D gene call, TRBD1, was not cross checked with the DNA. TRBV21-1 is listed as a pseudogene. The CDR3 has 14 amino acids. CDR3 nucleotides: TGTGCCAGCAGCACCGGGCGCATCACCGGGGAGCTGTTTTTT. It specifies CASSTGRITGELFF.

This chain links TRBV20-1 with TRBJ2-3, with 10 bases fitting TRBD2. This CDR3 is 14 amino acids long. CDR1 and CDR2 from the germline V gene are DFQATT and SNEGSKA (reference sequence). The V and J ends lost 4 bases and 4 bases, in that order; junction bases with no gene match: 5. CDR3 sequence: CSATSGRGADTQYF. Written as DNA, the CDR3 is TGCAGTGCTACTAGCGGGAGAGGGGCAGATACGCAGTATTTT.

The chain couples TRBV6-5 to TRBJ2-5; 10 bases agree with TRBD1. Germline values: CDR1 MNHEY, CDR2 SVGAGI. The CDR3 sequence is 16 residues long. Unmatched junction bases numbered 4, after V lost 2 bases and J lost 1 base. CDR3 sequence reads: CASSYPRDRGQETQYF. Here the CDR3 DNA reads TGTGCCAGCAGTTACCCCCGGGACAGGGGCCAAGAGACCCAGTACTTC.

This clonotype was detected once. V gene TRBV24-1 combines with J gene TRBJ2-4; no clear D gene. Trimming shortened V by 6 bases and J by 7 bases, and 15 bases separated the two germline ends. Germline lookup yields CDR1 KGHDR and CDR2 SFDVKD. CDR3 length: 14 residues. The CDR3 loop reads CATSSKGPLNIQYF. The CDR3, as DNA: TGTGCCACCAGTAGTAAGGGCCCCCTGAACATTCAGTACTTC.

This clonotype was counted between two and nine times. The chain couples TRBV5-8 to TRBJ1-4; D is possibly TRBD1 (6 bases). Germline V gives CDR1 SGHTS, CDR2 YDEGEE. This CDR3 spans 16 amino acids. V shed 2 bases and J shed 0 bases, with 11 bases lying between them. The CDR3 here is CASSFPQGSTNEKLFF. The CDR3 DNA is TGTGCCAGCAGCTTCCCACAGGGATCAACTAATGAAAAACTGTTTTTT.

The rearrangement joins TRBV25-1 to TRBJ1-2; D is possibly TRBD1 (6 bases). The CDR3 has 18 amino acids. Germline V gene sequence: CDR1 MGHDK, CDR2 SYGVNS. Trimming left V 0 bases short and J 0 bases short, with 17 bases between. In DNA form, the CDR3 reads TGTGCCAGCAGTGAATATCAGGGGAAGGGGTCCTCTAACTATGGCTACACCTTC. Translation: CASSEYQGKGSSNYGYTF.